Given below is one T cell receptor beta chain in context. The sample holds many counts of this clonotype. The specificity of this receptor is unknown. No quality values exist for individual bases; no much larger clone is one base distant. V loses 2 bases, J loses 2 bases, and the germline ends lie 11 bases apart. The CDR3 holds 14 amino acids from the cysteine to the phenylalanine. Only CDR3 DNA remains: 42 bases, in frame from the first base. Based on the germline V gene (reference sequence), the CDR1 and CDR2 sequences are DFQATT and SNEGSKA. This specimen comes from a study of T cells of healthy individuals (dated by TCRdb to about 2018). The library was prepared using 5' RACE. TCRdb names Illumina MiSeq as the instrument used. The public reads were reprocessed in TCRdb via fastp at Q25 and MiXCR, keeping in-frame beta chains. Entries are consolidated by CDR3 protein sequence, retaining the most common genes and DNA. The sample table lists about 96,000 distinct CDR3 sequences, 15% to 20% of them with a count of one. Jointly, the top ten make up around 6.4% of the sample.

The clonotype originates from a human donor in good health. The chain was built from TRBV20-1 and TRBJ2-3; the D segment may tentatively be TRBD1 or TRBD2, each giving 5 matched bases. The CDR3 corresponds to CSARPGPSTDTQYF. DNA sequence: TGCAGTGCTAGACCGGGACCATCCACAGATACGCAGTATTTT.